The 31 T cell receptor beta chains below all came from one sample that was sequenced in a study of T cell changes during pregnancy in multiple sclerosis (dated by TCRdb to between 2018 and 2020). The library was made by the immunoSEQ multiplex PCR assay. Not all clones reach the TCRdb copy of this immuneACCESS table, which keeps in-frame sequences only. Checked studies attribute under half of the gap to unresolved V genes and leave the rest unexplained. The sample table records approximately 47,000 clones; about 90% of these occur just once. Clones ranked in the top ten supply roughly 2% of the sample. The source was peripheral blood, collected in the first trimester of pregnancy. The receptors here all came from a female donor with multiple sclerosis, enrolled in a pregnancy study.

DNA for the CDR3: TGCGCCAGCAGCCTAGACGCGGGGTCGGGGCCCGGTGGAAACACCATATATTTT. Its translation: CASSLDAGSGPGGNTIYF. The chain has TRBV4-3 and TRBJ1-3, with D perhaps TRBD1 (5 bases). The germline CDR1 and CDR2 sequences are LGHNA and YSLEER. V lost 4 bases and J lost 3, with 22 bases in between. This CDR3 has 18 residues.

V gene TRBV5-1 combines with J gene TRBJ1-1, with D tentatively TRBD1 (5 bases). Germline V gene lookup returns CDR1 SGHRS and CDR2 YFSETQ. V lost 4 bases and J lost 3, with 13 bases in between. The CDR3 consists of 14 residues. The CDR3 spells CASSIRGDYTEAFF. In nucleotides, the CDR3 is TGCGCCAGCAGCATCCGGGGGGACTACACTGAAGCTTTCTTT.

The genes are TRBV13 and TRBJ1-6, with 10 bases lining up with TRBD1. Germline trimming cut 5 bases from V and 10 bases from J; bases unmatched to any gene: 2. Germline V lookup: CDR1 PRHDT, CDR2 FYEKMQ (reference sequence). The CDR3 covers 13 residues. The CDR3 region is CASSRDRGSPLHF. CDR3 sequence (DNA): TGTGCCAGCAGCCGGGACAGGGGATCACCCCTCCACTTT.

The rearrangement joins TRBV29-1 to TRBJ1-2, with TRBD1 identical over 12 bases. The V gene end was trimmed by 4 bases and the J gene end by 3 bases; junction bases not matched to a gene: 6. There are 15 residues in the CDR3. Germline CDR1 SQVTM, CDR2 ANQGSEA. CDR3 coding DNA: TGCAGCGTTGCCTCCGGGACAGGGGGCTACTATGGCTACACCTTC. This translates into CSVASGTGGYYGYTF.

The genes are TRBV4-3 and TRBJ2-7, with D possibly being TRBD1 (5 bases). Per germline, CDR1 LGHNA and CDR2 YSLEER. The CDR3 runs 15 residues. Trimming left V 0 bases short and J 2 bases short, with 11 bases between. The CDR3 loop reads CASSQDLGVPYEQYF. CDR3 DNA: TGCGCCAGCAGCCAAGATTTAGGGGTTCCCTACGAGCAGTACTTC.

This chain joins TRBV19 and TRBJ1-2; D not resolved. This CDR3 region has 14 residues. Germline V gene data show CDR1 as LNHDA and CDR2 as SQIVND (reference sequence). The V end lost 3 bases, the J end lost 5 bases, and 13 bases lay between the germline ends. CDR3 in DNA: TGTGCCAGTAGTATCAACCGGGGAGGATATGGCTACACCTTC. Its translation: CASSINRGGYGYTF.

CDR3 protein: CASGGTGTPNEQFF. As DNA, the CDR3 is TGTGCCAGCGGGGGGACAGGGACACCCAATGAGCAGTTCTTC. J is TRBJ2-1 and V is TRBV2; 9 bases fit TRBD1. The CDR3 has 14 amino acids. Germline CDR1 and CDR2: SNHLY and FYNNEI. Trimming took 8 bases from V and 6 from J; bases not matched to a gene: 8.

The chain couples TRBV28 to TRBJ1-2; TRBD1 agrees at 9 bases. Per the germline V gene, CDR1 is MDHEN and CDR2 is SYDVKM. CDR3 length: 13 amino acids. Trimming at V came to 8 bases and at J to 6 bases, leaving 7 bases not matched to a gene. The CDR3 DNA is TGTGCCAGCCTTACGGGACAGGGTCATGGCTACACCTTC. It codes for CASLTGQGHGYTF.

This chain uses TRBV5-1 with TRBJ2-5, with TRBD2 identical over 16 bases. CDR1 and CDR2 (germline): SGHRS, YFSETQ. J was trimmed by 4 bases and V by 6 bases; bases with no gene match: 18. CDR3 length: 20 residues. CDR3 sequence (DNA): TGCGCCAGCAAAGAAACCTTGACCCAGGGACTAGCGGGGGGGCGAGAGACCCAGTACTTC. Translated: CASKETLTQGLAGGRETQYF.

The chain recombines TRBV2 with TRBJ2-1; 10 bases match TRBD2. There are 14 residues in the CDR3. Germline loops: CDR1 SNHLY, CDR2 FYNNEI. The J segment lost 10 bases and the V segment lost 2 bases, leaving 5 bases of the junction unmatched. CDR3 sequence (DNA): TGTGCCAGCAGTGAAAGCAGCGGGGGGGGAGAGCAGTTCTTC. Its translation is CASSESSGGGEQFF.

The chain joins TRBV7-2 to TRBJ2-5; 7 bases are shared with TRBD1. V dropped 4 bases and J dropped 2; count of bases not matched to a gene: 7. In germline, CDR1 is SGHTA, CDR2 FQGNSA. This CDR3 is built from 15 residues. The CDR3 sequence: CASSSHRGHQETQYF. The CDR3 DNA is TGTGCCAGCAGCTCCCACAGGGGTCATCAAGAGACCCAGTACTTC.

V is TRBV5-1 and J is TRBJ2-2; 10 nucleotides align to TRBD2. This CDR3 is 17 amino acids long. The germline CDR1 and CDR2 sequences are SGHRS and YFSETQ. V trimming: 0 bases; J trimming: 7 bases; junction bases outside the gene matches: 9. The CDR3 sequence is CASSLDPSGGANGELFF. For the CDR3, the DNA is TGCGCCAGCAGCTTGGATCCCAGCGGGGGGGCCAACGGGGAGCTGTTTTTT.

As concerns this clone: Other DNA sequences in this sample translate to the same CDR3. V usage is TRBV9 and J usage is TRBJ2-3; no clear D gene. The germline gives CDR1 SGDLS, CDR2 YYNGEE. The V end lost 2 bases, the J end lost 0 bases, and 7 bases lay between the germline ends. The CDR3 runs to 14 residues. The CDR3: CASSVGSSTDTQYF. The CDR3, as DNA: TGTGCCAGCAGCGTCGGTAGTAGCACAGATACGCAGTATTTT.

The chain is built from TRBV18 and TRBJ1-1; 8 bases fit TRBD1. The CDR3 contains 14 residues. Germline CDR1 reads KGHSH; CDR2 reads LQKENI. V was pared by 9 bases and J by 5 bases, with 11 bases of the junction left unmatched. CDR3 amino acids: CASSGGNGETEAFF. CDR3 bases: TGTGCCAGTTCAGGGGGCAACGGTGAGACTGAAGCTTTCTTT. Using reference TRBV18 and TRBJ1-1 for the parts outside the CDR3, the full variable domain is NAGVMQNPRHLVRRRGQEARLRCSPMKGHSHVYWYRQLPEEGLKFMVYLQKENIIDESGMPKERFSAEFPKEGPSILRIQQVVRGDSAAYFCASSGGNGETEAFFGQGTRLTVV.

CDR3 nucleotide sequence: TGTGCCACCAGCCGCCTACTATCGACAGGGGGCCTTGATACGCAGTATTTT. Its translation is CATSRLLSTGGLDTQYF. The V call is TRBV15, the J call TRBJ2-3; 10 positions agree with TRBD1. The CDR3 has 17 amino acids. Germline trimming cut 5 bases from V and 6 bases from J; bases unmatched to any gene: 14. Germline CDR1 reads LNHNV; CDR2 reads YYDKDF (reference sequence).

CDR3 bases: TGTGCCAGCAGCCTATACAGGGATTCAGACGAGCAGTACTTC. Translated, it gives CASSLYRDSDEQYF. This rearrangement joins TRBV11-3 to TRBJ2-7; tentatively, D is TRBD1 (6 bases). This CDR3 spans 14 amino acids. V dropped 5 bases and J dropped 5 bases, with 16 bases sitting between them. Germline loops: CDR1 SGHNT, CDR2 YENEEA. Filled out from reference TRBV11-3 and TRBJ2-7, the complete variable domain reads EAGVVQSPRYKIIEKKQPVAFWCNPISGHNTLYWYLQNLGQGPELLIRYENEEAVDDSQLPKDRFSAERLKGVDSTLKIQPAELGDSAVYLCASSLYRDSDEQYFGPGTRLTVT.

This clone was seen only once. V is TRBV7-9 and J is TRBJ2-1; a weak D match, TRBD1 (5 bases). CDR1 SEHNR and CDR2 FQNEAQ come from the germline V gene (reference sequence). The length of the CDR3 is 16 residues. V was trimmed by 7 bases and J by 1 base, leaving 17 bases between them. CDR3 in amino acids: CASKSPRQGSYNEQFF. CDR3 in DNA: TGTGCCAGCAAATCTCCCCGGCAGGGATCCTACAATGAGCAGTTCTTC.

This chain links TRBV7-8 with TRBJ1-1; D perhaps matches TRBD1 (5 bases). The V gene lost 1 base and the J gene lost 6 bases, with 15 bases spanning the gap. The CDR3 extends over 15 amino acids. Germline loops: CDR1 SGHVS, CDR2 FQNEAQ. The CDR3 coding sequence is TGTGCCAGCAGCTTAGTCCCAGGGTACAGCGCTGAAGCTTTCTTT. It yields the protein CASSLVPGYSAEAFF.

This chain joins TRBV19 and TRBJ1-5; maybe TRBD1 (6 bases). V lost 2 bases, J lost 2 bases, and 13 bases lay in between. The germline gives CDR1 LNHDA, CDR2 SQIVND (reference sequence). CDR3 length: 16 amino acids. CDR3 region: CASSIPTGIGNQPQHF. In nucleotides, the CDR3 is TGTGCCAGTAGTATACCCACAGGGATCGGCAATCAGCCCCAGCATTTT.

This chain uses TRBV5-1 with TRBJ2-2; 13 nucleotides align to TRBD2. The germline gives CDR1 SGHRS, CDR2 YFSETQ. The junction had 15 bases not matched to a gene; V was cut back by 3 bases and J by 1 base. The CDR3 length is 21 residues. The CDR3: CASSSRPLGLAGALNTGELFF. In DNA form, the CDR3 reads TGCGCCAGCAGCTCCCGACCTTTAGGACTAGCGGGGGCCCTGAACACCGGGGAGCTGTTTTTT.

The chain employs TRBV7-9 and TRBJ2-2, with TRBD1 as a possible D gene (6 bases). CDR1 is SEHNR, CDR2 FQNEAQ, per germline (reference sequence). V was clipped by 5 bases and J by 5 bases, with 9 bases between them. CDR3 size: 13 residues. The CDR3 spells CASSQGGTGELFF. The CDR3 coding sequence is TGTGCCAGCAGCCAAGGGGGAACCGGGGAGCTGTTTTTT.

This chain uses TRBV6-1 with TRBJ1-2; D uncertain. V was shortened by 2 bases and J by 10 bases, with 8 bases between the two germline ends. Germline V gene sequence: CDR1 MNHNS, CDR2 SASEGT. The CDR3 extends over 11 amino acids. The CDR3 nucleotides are TGTGCCAGCAGTGAAACTGGTTCCTACACCTTC. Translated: CASSETGSYTF.

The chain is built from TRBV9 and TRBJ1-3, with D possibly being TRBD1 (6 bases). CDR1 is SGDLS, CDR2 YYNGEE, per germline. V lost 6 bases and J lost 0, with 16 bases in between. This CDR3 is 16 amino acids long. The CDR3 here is CASNSGGRNSGNTIYF. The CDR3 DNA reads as TGTGCCAGCAACTCGGGGGGGCGGAACTCTGGAAACACCATATATTTT.

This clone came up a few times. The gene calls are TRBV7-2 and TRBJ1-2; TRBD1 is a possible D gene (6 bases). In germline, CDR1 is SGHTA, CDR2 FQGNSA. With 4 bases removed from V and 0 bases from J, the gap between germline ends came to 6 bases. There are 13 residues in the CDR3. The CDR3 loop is CASSWTANYGYTF. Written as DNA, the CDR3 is TGTGCCAGCAGCTGGACAGCTAACTATGGCTACACCTTC.

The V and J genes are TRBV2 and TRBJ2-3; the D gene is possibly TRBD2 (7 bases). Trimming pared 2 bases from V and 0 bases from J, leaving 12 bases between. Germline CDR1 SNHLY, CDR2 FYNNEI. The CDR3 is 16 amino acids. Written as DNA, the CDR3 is TGTGCCAGCAGTGAATGGGGGGGGGCTAGCACAGATACGCAGTATTTT. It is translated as CASSEWGGASTDTQYF.

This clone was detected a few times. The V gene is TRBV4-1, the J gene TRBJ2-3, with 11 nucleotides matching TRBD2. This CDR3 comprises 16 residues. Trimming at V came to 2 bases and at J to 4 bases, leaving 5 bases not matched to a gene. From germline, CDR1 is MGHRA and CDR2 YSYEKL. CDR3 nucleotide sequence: TGCGCCAGCAGCCAAACCCTAGCGGGGGGACCAGATACGCAGTATTTT. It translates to CASSQTLAGGPDTQYF.

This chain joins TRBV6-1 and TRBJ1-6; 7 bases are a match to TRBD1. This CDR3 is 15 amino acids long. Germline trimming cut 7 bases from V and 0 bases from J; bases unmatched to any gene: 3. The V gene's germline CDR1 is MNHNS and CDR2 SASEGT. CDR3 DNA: TGTGCCAGCACCGGACAGGTCTCCTATAATTCACCCCTCCACTTT. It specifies CASTGQVSYNSPLHF.

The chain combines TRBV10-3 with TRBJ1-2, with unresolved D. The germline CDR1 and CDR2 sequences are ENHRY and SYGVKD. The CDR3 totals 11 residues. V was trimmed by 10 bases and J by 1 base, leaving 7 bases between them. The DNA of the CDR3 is TGTGCCACCACAAGTAACTATGGCTACACCTTC. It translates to CATTSNYGYTF.

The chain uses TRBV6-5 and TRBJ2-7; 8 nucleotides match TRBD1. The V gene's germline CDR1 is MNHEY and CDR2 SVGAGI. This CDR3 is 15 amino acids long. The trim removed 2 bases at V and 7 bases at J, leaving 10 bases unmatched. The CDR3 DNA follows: TGTGCCAGCAGTTACGGGCGCGGCAGGGGGCGGGAGCAGTACTTC. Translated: CASSYGRGRGREQYF.

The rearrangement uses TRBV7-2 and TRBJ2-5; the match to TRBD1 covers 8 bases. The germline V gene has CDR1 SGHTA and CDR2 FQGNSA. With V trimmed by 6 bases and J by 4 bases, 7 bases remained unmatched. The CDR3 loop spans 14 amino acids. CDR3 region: CASRRTGIRETQYF. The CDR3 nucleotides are TGTGCCAGCAGAAGGACAGGGATTCGAGAGACCCAGTACTTC.

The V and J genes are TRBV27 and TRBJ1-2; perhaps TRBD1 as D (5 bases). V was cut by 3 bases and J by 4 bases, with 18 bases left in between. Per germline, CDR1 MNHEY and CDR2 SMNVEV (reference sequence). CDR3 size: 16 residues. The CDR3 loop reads CASSFSAGLVAYGYTF. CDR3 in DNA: TGTGCCAGCAGTTTTTCGGCAGGGTTGGTCGCCTATGGCTACACCTTC.